The T cell receptor (beta chain) under discussion was sequenced for a study of blood T cell repertoires in COVID-19. Study overall: Material from acute and convalescent COVID-19 was sourced from the United States, Italy and Spain. The analysed material was cDNA or gDNA that came from T cells, B-cell-depleted T cells, or PBMCs.

Per the germline V gene, CDR1 is LGHDT and CDR2 is YNNKEL (reference sequence). Losses at the gene ends were 6 bases for V and 6 bases for J; bases not matched to a gene: 11. The length of the CDR3 is 15 residues. As originally analysed: It was from reference gene primer amplification that nucleated cell counts were estimated. Produced via immunoSEQ multiplex PCR; TCRdb's table is partial and in-frame only. The V and J calls and clone size were taken over from that table, and D and trimming were inferred from the DNA. The profile shows 280,000 or so clones, 90% of them singletons. Participant-reported clinical history was the basis for cohort assignment.

The J gene is TRBJ2-1, the V gene TRBV3-1 (or the pseudogene TRBV3-2), with 7 bases that match TRBD2. The sequencing input was PBMCs or T cells enriched from blood (not recorded which). This receptor was taken from a woman between 18 and 29 years old with acute COVID-19. The CDR3 loop is CASSYTSAKANEQFF. In DNA, the CDR3 is TGTGCCAGCAGTTATACTAGCGCCAAGGCCAATGAGCAGTTCTTC.